These 7 T cell receptor beta chains originate from one sample sequenced in a study of spatial heterogeneity in lung cancer. Sample time point: sample taken at primary tumor resection. Each CDR3 protein gets one entry after TCRdb re-called the 5' RACE reads with MiXCR. The data hold over 50,000 distinct CDR3 sequences, with 6.3% observed a single time. Source: PBMCs, taken at surgery. The source is a female donor with early-stage non-small cell lung cancer.

The gene calls are TRBV29-1 and TRBJ1-1, with D possibly being TRBD1 (5 bases). V shed 8 bases and J shed 3 bases, with 16 bases lying between them. This CDR3 contains 13 residues. The germline V gene encodes CDR1 SQVTM and CDR2 ANQGSEA. CDR3 region: CSITQGGDTEAFF. CDR3 nucleotides: TGCAGCATCACTCAGGGAGGCGACACTGAAGCTTTCTTT.

The chain is built from TRBV20-1 and TRBJ2-1; D possibly corresponds to TRBD2 (6 bases). The CDR3 spans 16 residues. V lost 0 bases, J lost 4 bases, and 16 bases lay in between. Germline V gene data show CDR1 as DFQATT and CDR2 as SNEGSKA (reference sequence). This CDR3 is CSARDLLLASYNEQFF. The CDR3 region has the DNA TGCAGTGCTAGAGATCTTTTACTAGCTTCATACAATGAGCAGTTCTTC.

This clonotype occurred many times. This rearrangement joins TRBV7-6 to TRBJ2-2; D ambiguous. V gave up 5 bases and J gave up 4 bases, with 8 bases separating them. Germline V gene sequence: CDR1 SGHVS, CDR2 FNYEAQ. The CDR3 spans 13 residues. Here the CDR3 reads CASSPQSTGELFF. The CDR3 DNA is TGTGCCAGCAGCCCGCAATCCACCGGGGAGCTGTTTTTT.

This clonotype was detected ten times or more. This sequence joins TRBV29-1 and TRBJ2-3; tentative D call: TRBD2 (5 bases). The CDR3 runs 13 residues. With 4 bases removed from V and 2 bases from J, the gap between germline ends came to 10 bases. Per germline, CDR1 SQVTM and CDR2 ANQGSEA. The CDR3 protein is CSVAGGLTDTQYF. CDR3 DNA: TGCAGCGTTGCTGGAGGCCTCACAGATACGCAGTATTTT.

This clonotype was detected many times. The gene calls are TRBV12-5 and TRBJ2-5; no clear D. The CDR3 contains 10 residues. V lost 6 bases and J lost 7, with 6 bases in between. CDR1 and CDR2 from the germline V gene are LGHNT and FRNRAP. As DNA, the CDR3 is TGTGCTAGTGGCAAGGGGACCCAGTACTTC. This translates into CASGKGTQYF.

This clonotype has only a few counts. The V call is TRBV5-1, the J call TRBJ1-5; D uncertain. Germline V gene lookup returns CDR1 SGHRS and CDR2 YFSETQ. The V and J ends lost 0 bases and 3 bases respectively, with 10 bases between them. The CDR3 consists of 15 residues. The DNA for the CDR3 is TGCGCCAGCAGCTTGGGGCCGACCCCCAATCAGCCCCAGCATTTT. Its translation: CASSLGPTPNQPQHF.

This chain uses TRBV28 with TRBJ1-6; D gene ambiguous. Germline V gene sequence: CDR1 MDHEN, CDR2 SYDVKM. V gave up 10 bases and J gave up 10 bases, with 14 bases separating them. The CDR3 length is 12 residues. The CDR3 region is CATQPWESPLHF. The CDR3 bases are TGTGCCACCCAGCCTTGGGAGTCACCCCTCCACTTT.